Below are 9 T cell receptor beta chains sequenced from a single sample in a study of blood T cell repertoires in COVID-19. Clones were sequenced by immunoSEQ multiplex PCR, and TCRdb holds only the in-frame ones, with some missing. The sample yields 200,000 or so clones, around four fifths seen once. The sequencing sample was made of peripheral blood. These TCRs come from a woman in her twenties or thirties with acute or convalescent COVID-19.

The rearrangement links TRBV2 to TRBJ2-3; 10 positions agree with TRBD2. The junction had 3 bases not matched to a gene; V was cut back by 4 bases and J by 2 bases. CDR3 length: 15 amino acids. Germline CDR1 SNHLY, CDR2 FYNNEI. CDR3 in DNA: TGTGCCAGCAGTGGGCTAGCGGGAGTCACAGATACGCAGTATTTT. This gives the protein CASSGLAGVTDTQYF.

The rearrangement uses TRBV19 and TRBJ1-1; no clear D. The CDR3 contains 14 residues. The V end was cut by 7 bases, the J end by 0 bases, with 12 bases between. Germline loops: CDR1 LNHDA, CDR2 SQIVND (reference sequence). The CDR3: CASNRDGMNTEAFF. DNA for the CDR3: TGTGCCAGTAACAGAGATGGAATGAACACTGAAGCTTTCTTT.

This clone was detected only once. The V call is TRBV7-9, the J call TRBJ1-3; TRBD1 matches 7 bases. Germline trimming cut 9 bases from V and 0 bases from J; bases unmatched to any gene: 11. The germline CDR1 and CDR2 sequences are SEHNR and FQNEAQ (reference sequence). The CDR3 is 16 amino acids. The CDR3 DNA follows: TGTGCCAGTCGGGAATCGACAGGGAGCTCTGGAAACACCATATATTTT. Its protein is CASRESTGSSGNTIYF.

This clone appeared a few times. The chain carries TRBV5-6 and TRBJ1-2; D remains unclear. Per germline, CDR1 SGHDT and CDR2 YYEEEE. Trimming took 0 bases from V and 3 from J, leaving 12 bases between them. This CDR3 spans 15 amino acids. The CDR3 here is CASSLAIAGDYGYTF. The CDR3 DNA follows: TGTGCCAGCAGCTTGGCTATTGCCGGGGACTATGGCTACACCTTC.

The chain employs TRBV19 and TRBJ2-6, with no clear D. Deletions cut 2 bases from V and 0 bases from J, with 8 bases between. CDR3 length: 16 amino acids. The germline CDR1 and CDR2 sequences are LNHDA and SQIVND (reference sequence). The CDR3 coding sequence is TGTGCCAGTAGTATATCGGCGGACTCTGGGGCCAACGTCCTGACTTTC. This encodes CASSISADSGANVLTF. Supplemented by reference TRBV19 and TRBJ2-6, the full variable domain reads DGGITQSPKYLFRKEGQNVTLSCEQNLNHDAMYWYRQDPGQGLRLIYYSQIVNDFQKGDIAEGYSVSREKKESFPLTVTSAQKNPTAFYLCASSISADSGANVLTFGAGSRLTVL.

The chain joins TRBV28 to TRBJ2-3; TRBD2 agrees at 8 bases. The V gene's germline CDR1 is MDHEN and CDR2 SYDVKM. The CDR3 is made up of 15 amino acids. With V trimmed by 3 bases and J by 1 base, 3 bases remained unmatched. For the CDR3, the DNA is TGTGCCAGCAGTTTTAGGCGGGGGGGCACAGATACGCAGTATTTT. Encoded protein: CASSFRRGGTDTQYF. Together with reference TRBV28 and TRBJ2-3, the CDR3 gives the full variable domain: DVKVTQSSRYLVKRTGEKVFLECVQDMDHENMFWYRQDPGLGLRLIYFSYDVKMKEKGDIPEGYSVSREKKERFSLILESASTNQTSMYLCASSFRRGGTDTQYFGPGTRLTVL.

This clone has at least ten counts. The chain uses TRBV7-9 and TRBJ1-2; tentatively, D is TRBD1 (6 bases). Between the trimmed V and J ends, which lost 2 bases and 8 bases, there was a span of 12 bases. CDR1 and CDR2 (germline): SEHNR, FQNEAQ (reference sequence). This CDR3 has 13 amino acids. CDR3 coding DNA: TGTGCCAGCAGCTTAACACAGGGTCACGGCTACACCTTC. It translates to CASSLTQGHGYTF.

The gene calls are TRBV28 and TRBJ1-4; TRBD1 is a possible D gene (5 bases). This CDR3 has 17 amino acids. The germline V gene has CDR1 MDHEN and CDR2 SYDVKM. Trimming stripped 0 bases from V and 7 bases from J, with 18 bases between. Here the CDR3 reads CASSLWGRGEHGEKLFF. CDR3 bases: TGTGCCAGCAGTTTATGGGGGAGGGGAGAGCACGGTGAAAAACTGTTTTTT. The complete variable domain, with remaining parts taken from reference TRBV28 and TRBJ1-4, reads DVKVTQSSRYLVKRTGEKVFLECVQDMDHENMFWYRQDPGLGLRLIYFSYDVKMKEKGDIPEGYSVSREKKERFSLILESASTNQTSMYLCASSLWGRGEHGEKLFFGSGTQLSVL.

The rearrangement uses TRBV6-2 or TRBV6-3 and TRBJ1-1, with D possibly TRBD1 on 6 matching bases. This CDR3 has 14 residues. Germline V gives CDR1 MNHEY, CDR2 SVGEGT. The ends were cut back, 6 bases at V and 2 bases at J, with 13 bases in the middle. CDR3 region: CASSRDNTNTEAFF. The CDR3 DNA reads TGTGCCAGCAGCCGGGACAATACCAACACTGAAGCTTTCTTT.